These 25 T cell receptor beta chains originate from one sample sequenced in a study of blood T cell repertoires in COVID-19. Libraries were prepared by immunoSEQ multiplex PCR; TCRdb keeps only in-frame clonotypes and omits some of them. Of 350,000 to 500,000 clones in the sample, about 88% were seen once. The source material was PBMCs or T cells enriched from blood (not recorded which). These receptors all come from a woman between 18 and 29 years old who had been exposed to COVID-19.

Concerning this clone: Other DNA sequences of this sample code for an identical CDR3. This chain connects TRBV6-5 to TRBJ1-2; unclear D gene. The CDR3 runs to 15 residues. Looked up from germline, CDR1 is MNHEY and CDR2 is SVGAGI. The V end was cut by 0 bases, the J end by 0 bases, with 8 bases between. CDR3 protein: CASSYSGGSNYGYTF. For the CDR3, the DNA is TGTGCCAGCAGTTACTCCGGTGGTTCTAACTATGGCTACACCTTC.

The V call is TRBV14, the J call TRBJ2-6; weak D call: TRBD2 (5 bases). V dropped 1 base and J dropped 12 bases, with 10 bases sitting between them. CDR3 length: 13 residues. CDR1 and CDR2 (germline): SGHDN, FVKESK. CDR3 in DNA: TGTGCCAGCAGCCAAGGGACTCCGGCCGTCCTGACTTTC. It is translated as CASSQGTPAVLTF.

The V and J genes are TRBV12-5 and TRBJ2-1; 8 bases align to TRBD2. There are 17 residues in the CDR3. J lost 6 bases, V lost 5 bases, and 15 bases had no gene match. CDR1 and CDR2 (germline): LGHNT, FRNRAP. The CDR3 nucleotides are TGTGCTAGTGGTCCCTCCCCCCTAGGACTAGCTCCCAATGAGCAGTTCTTC. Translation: CASGPSPLGLAPNEQFF.

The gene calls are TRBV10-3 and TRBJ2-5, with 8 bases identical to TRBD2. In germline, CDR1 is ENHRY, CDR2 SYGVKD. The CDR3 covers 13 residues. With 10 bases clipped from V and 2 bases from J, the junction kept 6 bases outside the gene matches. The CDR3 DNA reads TGTGCCACCAGCGGGAGCGAACAAGAGACCCAGTACTTC. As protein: CATSGSEQETQYF.

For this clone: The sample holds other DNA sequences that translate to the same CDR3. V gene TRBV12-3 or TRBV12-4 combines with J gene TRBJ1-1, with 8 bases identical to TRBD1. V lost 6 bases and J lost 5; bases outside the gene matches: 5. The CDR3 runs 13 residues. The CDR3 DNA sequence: TGTGCCAGCAGACTTACAGGGGGGACTGAAGCTTTCTTT. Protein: CASRLTGGTEAFF.

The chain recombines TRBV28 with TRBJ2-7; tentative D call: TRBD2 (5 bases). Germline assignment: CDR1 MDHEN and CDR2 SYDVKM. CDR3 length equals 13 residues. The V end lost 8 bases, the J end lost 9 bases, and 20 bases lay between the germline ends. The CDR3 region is CASAENSGLGQYF. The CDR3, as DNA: TGTGCCAGCGCGGAGAACTCGGGGTTAGGGCAGTACTTC.

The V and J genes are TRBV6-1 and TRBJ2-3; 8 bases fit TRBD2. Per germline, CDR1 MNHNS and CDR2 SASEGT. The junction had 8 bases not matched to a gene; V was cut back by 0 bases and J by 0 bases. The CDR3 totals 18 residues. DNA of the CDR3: TGTGCCAGCAGTGAAGCGGGCGGACTAGCAGCTAGCACAGATACGCAGTATTTT. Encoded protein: CASSEAGGLAASTDTQYF.

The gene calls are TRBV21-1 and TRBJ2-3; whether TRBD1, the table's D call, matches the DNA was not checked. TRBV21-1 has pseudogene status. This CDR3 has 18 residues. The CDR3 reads CASSLCRQVQRSTDTQYF. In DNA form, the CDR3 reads TGTGCCAGCAGCCTCTGTAGACAGGTTCAGAGGAGCACAGATACGCAGTATTTT.

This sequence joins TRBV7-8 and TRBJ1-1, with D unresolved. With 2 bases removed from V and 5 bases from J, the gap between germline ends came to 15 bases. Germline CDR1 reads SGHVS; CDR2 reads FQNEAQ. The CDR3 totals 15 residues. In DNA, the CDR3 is TGTGCCAGCAGCTTACCACCCTCTGGAGGGACTGAAGCTTTCTTT. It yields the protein CASSLPPSGGTEAFF.

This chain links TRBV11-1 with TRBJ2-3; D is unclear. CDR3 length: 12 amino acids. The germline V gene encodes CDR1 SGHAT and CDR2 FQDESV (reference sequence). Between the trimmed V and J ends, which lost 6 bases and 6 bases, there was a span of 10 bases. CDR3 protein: CASRHDGDTQYF. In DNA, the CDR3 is TGTGCCAGCAGGCACGACGGGGATACGCAGTATTTT.

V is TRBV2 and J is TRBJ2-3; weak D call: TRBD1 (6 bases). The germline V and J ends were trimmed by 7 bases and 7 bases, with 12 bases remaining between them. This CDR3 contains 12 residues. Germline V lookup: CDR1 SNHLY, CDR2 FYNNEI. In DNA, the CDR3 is TGTGCCAGCAAGTTACAGGGCCATACGCAGTATTTT. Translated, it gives CASKLQGHTQYF.

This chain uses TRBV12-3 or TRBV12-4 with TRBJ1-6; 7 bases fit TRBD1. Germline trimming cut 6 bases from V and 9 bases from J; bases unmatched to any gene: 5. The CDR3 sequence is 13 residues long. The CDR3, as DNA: TGTGCCAGCAGGCCTGGGACAGTTTCACCCCTCCACTTT. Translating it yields CASRPGTVSPLHF.

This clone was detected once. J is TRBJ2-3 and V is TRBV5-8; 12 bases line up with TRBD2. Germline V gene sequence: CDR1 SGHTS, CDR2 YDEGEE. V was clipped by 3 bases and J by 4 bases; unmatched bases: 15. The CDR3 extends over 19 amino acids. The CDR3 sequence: CASSSYLGLAGQIADTQYF. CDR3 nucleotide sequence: TGTGCCAGCAGCTCCTATTTGGGACTAGCGGGTCAGATTGCAGATACGCAGTATTTT.

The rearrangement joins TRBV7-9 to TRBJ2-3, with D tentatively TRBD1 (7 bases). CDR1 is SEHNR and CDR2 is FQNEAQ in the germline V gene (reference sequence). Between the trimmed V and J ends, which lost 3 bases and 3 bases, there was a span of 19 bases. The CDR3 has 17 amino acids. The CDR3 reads CASSFGVPGGLTDTQYF. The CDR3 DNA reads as TGTGCCAGCAGCTTTGGCGTTCCAGGGGGGCTGACAGATACGCAGTATTTT. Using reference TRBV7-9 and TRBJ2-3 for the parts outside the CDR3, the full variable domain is DTGVSQNPRHKITKRGQNVTFRCDPISEHNRLYWYRQTLGQGPEFLTYFQNEAQLEKSRLLSDRFSAERPKGSFSTLEIQRTEQGDSAMYLCASSFGVPGGLTDTQYFGPGTRLTVL.

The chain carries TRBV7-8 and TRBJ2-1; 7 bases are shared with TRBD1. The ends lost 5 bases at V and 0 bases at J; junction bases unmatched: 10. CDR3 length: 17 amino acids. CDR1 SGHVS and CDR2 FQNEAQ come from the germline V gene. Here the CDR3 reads CASSLRAQGVSYNEQFF. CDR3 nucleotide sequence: TGTGCCAGCAGCCTGAGGGCCCAGGGGGTCTCCTACAATGAGCAGTTCTTC.

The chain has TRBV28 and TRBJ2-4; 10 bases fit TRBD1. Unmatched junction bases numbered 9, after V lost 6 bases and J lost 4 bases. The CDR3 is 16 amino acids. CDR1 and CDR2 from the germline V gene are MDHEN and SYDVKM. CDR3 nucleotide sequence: TGTGCCAGCAGCCCGCAGAGACAGGGGGCGAAAAACATTCAGTACTTC. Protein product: CASSPQRQGAKNIQYF.

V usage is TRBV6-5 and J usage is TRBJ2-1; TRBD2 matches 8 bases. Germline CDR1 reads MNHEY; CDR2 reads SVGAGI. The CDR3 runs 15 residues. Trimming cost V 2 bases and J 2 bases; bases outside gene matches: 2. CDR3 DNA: TGTGCCAGCAGTTACAGCGGGGGCCCCTACAATGAGCAGTTCTTC. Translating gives CASSYSGGPYNEQFF.

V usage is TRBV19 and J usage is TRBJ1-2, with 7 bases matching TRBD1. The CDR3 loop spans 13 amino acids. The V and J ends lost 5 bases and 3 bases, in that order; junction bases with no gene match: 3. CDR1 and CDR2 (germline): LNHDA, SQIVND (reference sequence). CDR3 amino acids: CASSFTGDYGYTF. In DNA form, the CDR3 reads TGTGCCAGTAGTTTCACAGGGGACTATGGCTACACCTTC.

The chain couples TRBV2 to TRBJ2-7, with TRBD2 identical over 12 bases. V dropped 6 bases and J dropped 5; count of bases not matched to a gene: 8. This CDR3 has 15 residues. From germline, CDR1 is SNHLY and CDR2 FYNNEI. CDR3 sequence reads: CASSELAGGTHEQYF. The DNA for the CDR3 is TGTGCCAGCAGCGAACTAGCGGGAGGTACCCACGAGCAGTACTTC.

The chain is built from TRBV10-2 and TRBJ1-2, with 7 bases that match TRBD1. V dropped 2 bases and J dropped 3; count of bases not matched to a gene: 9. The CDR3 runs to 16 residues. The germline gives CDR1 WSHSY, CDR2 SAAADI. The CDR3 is CASSEPGQAVYYGYTF. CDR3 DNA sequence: TGCGCCAGCAGTGAGCCCGGACAGGCGGTCTACTATGGCTACACCTTC.

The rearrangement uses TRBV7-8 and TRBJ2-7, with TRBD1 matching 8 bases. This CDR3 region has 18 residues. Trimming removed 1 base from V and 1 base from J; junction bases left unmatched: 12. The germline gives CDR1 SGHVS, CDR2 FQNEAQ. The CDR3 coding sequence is TGTGCCAGCAGCTTAGTCCCCGCGGCAGGGGGCGGTTCCTACGAGCAGTACTTC. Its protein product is CASSLVPAAGGGSYEQYF.

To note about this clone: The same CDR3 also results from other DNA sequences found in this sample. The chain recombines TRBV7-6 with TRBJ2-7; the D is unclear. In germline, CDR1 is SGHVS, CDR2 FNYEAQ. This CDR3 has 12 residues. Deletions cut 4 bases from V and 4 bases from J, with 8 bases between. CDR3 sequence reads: CASSSPGYEQYF. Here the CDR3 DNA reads TGTGCCAGCAGCTCACCCGGGTACGAGCAGTACTTC.

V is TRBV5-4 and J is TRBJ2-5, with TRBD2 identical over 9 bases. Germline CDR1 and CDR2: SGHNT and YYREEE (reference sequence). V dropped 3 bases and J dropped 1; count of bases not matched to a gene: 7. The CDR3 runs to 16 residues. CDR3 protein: CASSSIAGVSQETQYF. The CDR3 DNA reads TGTGCCAGCAGCTCCATAGCGGGGGTGAGCCAAGAGACCCAGTACTTC.

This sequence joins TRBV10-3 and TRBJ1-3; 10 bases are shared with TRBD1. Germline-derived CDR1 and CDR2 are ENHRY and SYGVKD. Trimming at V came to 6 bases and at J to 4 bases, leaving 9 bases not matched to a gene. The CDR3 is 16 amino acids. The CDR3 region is CAISDRQGARGNTIYF. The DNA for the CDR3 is TGTGCCATCAGCGATAGACAGGGGGCGAGGGGAAACACCATATATTTT.

In DNA, the CDR3 is TGTGCCAGTAGTATAGGCCCGGGGCTAGCGGGAACCACCGGGGAGCTGTTTTTT. Protein product: CASSIGPGLAGTTGELFF. The chain has TRBV19 and TRBJ2-2; 9 bases are shared with TRBD2. Germline V CDR1 and CDR2: LNHDA, SQIVND (reference sequence). Unmatched junction bases numbered 10, after V lost 1 base and J lost 4 bases. This CDR3 is built from 18 residues.